This T cell receptor (beta chain) was captured by sequencing in a study of beta chain features in type 1 diabetes. The length of the CDR3 is 14 residues. V lost 3 bases and J lost 5; bases outside the gene matches: 4. The germline CDR1 and CDR2 sequences are SNHLY and FYNNEI. In its sample, this clone was seen a few times. The antigen is not known. Investigators reverse transcribed all isolated RNA, so they sequenced expressed TCRB transcripts. Produced via immunoSEQ multiplex PCR; TCRdb's table is partial and in-frame only. The data contain around 340,000 clones, 9.3% of them singletons. Study-level points and caveats: Moderately but significantly shorter TCRB CDR3s were found in Type 1 diabetes patients in all four CD4+ subsets.

The material sequenced was central memory CD4+ T cells from blood. This receptor was obtained from a man aged 25-45 years with type 1 diabetes. This chain connects TRBV2 to TRBJ2-1; 7 bases agree with TRBD2. The CDR3: CASSEKRDNNEQFF. In DNA form, the CDR3 reads TGTGCCAGCAGTGAGAAGCGGGATAACAATGAGCAGTTCTTC.